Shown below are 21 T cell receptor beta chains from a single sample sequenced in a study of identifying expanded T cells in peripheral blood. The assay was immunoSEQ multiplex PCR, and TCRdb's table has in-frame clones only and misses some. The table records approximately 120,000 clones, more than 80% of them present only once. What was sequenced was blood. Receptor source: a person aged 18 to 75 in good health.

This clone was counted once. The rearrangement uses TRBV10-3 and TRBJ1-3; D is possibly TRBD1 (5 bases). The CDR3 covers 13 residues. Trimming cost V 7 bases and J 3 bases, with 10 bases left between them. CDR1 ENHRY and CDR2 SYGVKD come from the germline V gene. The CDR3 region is CAINGGIGNTIYF. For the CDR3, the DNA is TGTGCCATCAATGGGGGAATTGGAAACACCATATATTTT.

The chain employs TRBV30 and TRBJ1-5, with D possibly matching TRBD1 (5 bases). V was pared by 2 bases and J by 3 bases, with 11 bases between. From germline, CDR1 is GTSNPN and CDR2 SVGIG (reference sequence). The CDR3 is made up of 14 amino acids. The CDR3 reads CAWSTGLLNQPQHF. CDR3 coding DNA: TGTGCCTGGAGTACGGGACTTCTCAATCAGCCCCAGCATTTT.

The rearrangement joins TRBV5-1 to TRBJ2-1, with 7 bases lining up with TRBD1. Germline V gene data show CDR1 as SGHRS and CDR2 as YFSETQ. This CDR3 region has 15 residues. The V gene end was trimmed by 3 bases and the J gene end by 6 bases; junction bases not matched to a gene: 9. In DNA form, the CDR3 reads TGCGCCAGCAGCTCCTACAGGGGAATCGGCAATGAGCAGTTCTTC. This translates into CASSSYRGIGNEQFF.

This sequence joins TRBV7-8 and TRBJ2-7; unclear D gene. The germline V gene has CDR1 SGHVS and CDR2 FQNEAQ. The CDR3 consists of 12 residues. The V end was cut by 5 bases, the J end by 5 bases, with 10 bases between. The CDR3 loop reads CASSRLANEQYF. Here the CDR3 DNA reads TGTGCCAGCAGCCGACTGGCGAACGAGCAGTACTTC. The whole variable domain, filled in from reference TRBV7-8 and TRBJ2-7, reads GAGVSQSPRYKVAKRGQDVALRCDPISGHVSLFWYQQALGQGPEFLTYFQNEAQLDKSGLPSDRFFAERPEGSVSTLKIQRTQQEDSAVYLCASSRLANEQYFGPGTRLTVT.

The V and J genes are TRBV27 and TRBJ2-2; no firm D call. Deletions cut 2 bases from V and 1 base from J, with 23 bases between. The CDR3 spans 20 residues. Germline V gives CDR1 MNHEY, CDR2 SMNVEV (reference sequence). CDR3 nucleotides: TGTGCCAGCAGTTTAAACATAATGGCGATAACGACCCTGAACACCGGGGAGCTGTTTTTT. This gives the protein CASSLNIMAITTLNTGELFF.

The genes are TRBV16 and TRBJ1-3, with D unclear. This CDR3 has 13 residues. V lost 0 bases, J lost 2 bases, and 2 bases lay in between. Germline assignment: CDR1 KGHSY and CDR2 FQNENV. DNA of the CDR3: TGTGCCAGCAGCCAATCGCCTGGAAACACCATATATTTT. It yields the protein CASSQSPGNTIYF.

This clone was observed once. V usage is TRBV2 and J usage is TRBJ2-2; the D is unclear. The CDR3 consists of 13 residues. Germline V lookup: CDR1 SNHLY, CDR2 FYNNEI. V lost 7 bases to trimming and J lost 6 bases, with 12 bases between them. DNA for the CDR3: TGTGCCAGCAATGGTCGAGGCTCCGGGGAGCTGTTTTTT. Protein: CASNGRGSGELFF.

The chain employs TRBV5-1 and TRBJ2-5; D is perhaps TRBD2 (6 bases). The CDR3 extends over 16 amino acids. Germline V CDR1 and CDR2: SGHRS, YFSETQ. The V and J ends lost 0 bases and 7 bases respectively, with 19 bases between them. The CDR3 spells CASSLGSGYGGRTQYF. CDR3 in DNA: TGCGCCAGCAGCTTGGGATCTGGGTACGGGGGAAGGACCCAGTACTTC.

In nucleotides, the CDR3 is TGTGCCAGTAGTATAGATCTGGGGGGGACCAACACAGATACGCAGTATTTT. Residues: CASSIDLGGTNTDTQYF. V gene TRBV19 combines with J gene TRBJ2-3, with 7 bases aligning to TRBD2. This CDR3 is 17 amino acids long. The germline gives CDR1 LNHDA, CDR2 SQIVND (reference sequence). V gave up 0 bases and J gave up 2 bases; unmatched junction bases: 8.

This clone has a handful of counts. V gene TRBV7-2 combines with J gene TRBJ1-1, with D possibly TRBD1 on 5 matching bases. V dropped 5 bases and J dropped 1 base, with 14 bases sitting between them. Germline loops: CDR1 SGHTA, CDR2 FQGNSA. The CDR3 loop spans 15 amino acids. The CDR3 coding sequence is TGTGCCAGCAGCGCACGACAGTTTGGGAACACTGAAGCTTTCTTT. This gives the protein CASSARQFGNTEAFF.

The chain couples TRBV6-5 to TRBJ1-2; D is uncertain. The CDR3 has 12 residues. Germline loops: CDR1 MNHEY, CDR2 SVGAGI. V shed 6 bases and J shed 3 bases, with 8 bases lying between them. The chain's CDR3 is CASRGRDYGYTF. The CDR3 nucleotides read TGTGCCAGCAGAGGCCGGGACTATGGCTACACCTTC.

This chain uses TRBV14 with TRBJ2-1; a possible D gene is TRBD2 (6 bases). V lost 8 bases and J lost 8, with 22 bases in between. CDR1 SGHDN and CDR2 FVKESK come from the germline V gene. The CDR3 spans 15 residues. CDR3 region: CASADGGWVGDEQFF. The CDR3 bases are TGTGCCAGCGCCGACGGGGGTTGGGTGGGTGATGAGCAGTTCTTC.

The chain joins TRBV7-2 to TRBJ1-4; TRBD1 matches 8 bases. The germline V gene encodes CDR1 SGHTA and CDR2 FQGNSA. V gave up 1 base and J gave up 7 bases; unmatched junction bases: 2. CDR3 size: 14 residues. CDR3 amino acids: CASSLGGTGEKLFF. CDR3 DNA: TGTGCCAGCAGCTTAGGTGGGACAGGTGAAAAACTGTTTTTT.

CDR3 sequence (DNA): TGTGCCAGCAGCTTAGATCGCAGAGGGGGCTATGGGGATAGTGAGCAGTTCTTC. It yields the protein CASSLDRRGGYGDSEQFF. The rearrangement joins TRBV7-3 to TRBJ2-1, with 7 bases fitting TRBD1. The CDR3 contains 18 residues. In germline, CDR1 is SGHTA, CDR2 FQGTGA. The ends lost 2 bases at V and 9 bases at J; junction bases unmatched: 19.

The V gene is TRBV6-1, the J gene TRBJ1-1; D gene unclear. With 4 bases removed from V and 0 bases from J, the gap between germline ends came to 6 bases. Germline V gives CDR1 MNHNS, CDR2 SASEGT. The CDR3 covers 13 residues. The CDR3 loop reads CASSGLMNTEAFF. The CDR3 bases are TGTGCCAGCAGTGGACTCATGAACACTGAAGCTTTCTTT.

This CDR3 reads CASSLGGQLLDGYTF. The CDR3 coding sequence is TGTGCCAGCAGCTTAGGTGGGCAGTTACTAGATGGCTACACCTTC. The J gene is TRBJ1-2, the V gene TRBV7-9; D unresolved. Germline V gives CDR1 SEHNR, CDR2 FQNEAQ (reference sequence). The V gene lost 1 base and the J gene lost 6 bases, with 15 bases spanning the gap. CDR3 length: 15 amino acids.

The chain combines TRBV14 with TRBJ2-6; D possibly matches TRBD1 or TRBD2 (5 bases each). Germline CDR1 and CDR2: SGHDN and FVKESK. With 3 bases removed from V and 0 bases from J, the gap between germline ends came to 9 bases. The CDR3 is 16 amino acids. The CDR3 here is CASSHAGTSGANVLTF. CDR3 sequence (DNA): TGTGCCAGCAGCCACGCCGGGACCTCTGGGGCCAACGTCCTGACTTTC.

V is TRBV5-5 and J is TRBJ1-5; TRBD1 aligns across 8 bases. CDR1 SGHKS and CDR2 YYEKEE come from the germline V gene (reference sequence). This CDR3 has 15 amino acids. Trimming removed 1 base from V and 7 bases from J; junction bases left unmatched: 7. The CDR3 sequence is CASSLYGQGEQPQHF. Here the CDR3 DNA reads TGTGCCAGCAGCTTGTATGGACAGGGAGAGCAGCCCCAGCATTTT.

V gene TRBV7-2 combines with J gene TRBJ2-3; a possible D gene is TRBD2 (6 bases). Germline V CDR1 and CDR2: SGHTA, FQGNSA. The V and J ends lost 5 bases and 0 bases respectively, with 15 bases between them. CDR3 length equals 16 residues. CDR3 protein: CASSPQPGGSTDTQYF. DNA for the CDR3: TGTGCCAGCAGCCCCCAACCCGGGGGTAGCACAGATACGCAGTATTTT.

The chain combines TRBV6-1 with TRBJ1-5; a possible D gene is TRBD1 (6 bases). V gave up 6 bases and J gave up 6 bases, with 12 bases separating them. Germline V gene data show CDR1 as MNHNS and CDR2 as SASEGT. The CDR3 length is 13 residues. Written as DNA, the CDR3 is TGTGCCAGCAGAATACAGGGAGGTCAGCCCCAGCATTTT. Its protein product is CASRIQGGQPQHF.

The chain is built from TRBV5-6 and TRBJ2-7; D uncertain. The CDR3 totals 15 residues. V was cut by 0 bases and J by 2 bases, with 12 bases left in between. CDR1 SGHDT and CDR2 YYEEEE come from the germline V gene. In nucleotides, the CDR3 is TGTGCCAGCAGCTTGGGTACCAGCCTAACCTACGAGCAGTACTTC. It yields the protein CASSLGTSLTYEQYF.